One and the same sample provided the 28 T cell receptor beta chains below, sequenced in a study of blood T cell repertoires in COVID-19. Here immunoSEQ multiplex PCR was the method, and the copy in TCRdb shows in-frame clones only, minus some. Of about 110,000 clones in the sample, over 65% were seen once. Sequenced: peripheral blood. The receptors here all came from an elderly woman with acute or convalescent COVID-19.

This clone was seen a handful of times. The genes are TRBV5-1 and TRBJ2-2; 8 positions match TRBD1. This CDR3 is 15 amino acids long. Germline V gene sequence: CDR1 SGHRS, CDR2 YFSETQ. Trimming took 3 bases from V and 4 from J; bases not matched to a gene: 5. CDR3 coding DNA: TGCGCCAGCAGCTCGACAGGGGTGAGCACCGGGGAGCTGTTTTTT. Its translation: CASSSTGVSTGELFF.

This sequence joins TRBV27 and TRBJ1-5, with TRBD1 as a possible D gene (5 bases). V was pared by 3 bases and J by 2 bases, with 17 bases between. Germline V gene lookup returns CDR1 MNHEY and CDR2 SMNVEV (reference sequence). There are 17 residues in the CDR3. Here the CDR3 reads CASSLYRRGGGNQPQHF. In nucleotides, the CDR3 is TGTGCCAGCAGTTTGTACAGGAGGGGAGGTGGCAATCAGCCCCAGCATTTT.

In DNA, the CDR3 is TGTGCCAGCAGCACCATGGGGGGGGGCTTAGGCTACACCTTC. It yields the protein CASSTMGGGLGYTF. This chain connects TRBV21-1 to TRBJ1-2. TRBV21-1 is assigned pseudogene status. This CDR3 has 14 residues.

This chain joins TRBV6-5 and TRBJ1-1; 7 bases match TRBD1. Germline V gives CDR1 MNHEY, CDR2 SVGAGI. With 6 bases clipped from V and 6 bases from J, the junction kept 1 base outside the gene matches. The CDR3 runs to 11 residues. DNA of the CDR3: TGTGCCAGCAGCGGGACAGCTGAAGCTTTCTTT. This translates into CASSGTAEAFF.

This clone was observed once. The V call is TRBV12-5, the J call TRBJ1-1; D uncertain. The germline V gene has CDR1 LGHNT and CDR2 FRNRAP. This CDR3 is 13 amino acids long. V lost 2 bases and J 1 base, leaving 5 bases between the germline ends. In nucleotides, the CDR3 is TGTGCTAGTGGTTTGCGGGAGAACACTGAAGCTTTCTTT. Protein product: CASGLRENTEAFF.

The chain links TRBV28 to TRBJ2-7, with D perhaps matching TRBD1 (7 bases). Germline V gives CDR1 MDHEN, CDR2 SYDVKM. This CDR3 is built from 16 residues. Trimming removed 2 bases from V and 3 bases from J, with 17 bases in between. The CDR3 DNA is TGTGCCAGCAGTTTACCCGACAGGGCGGGGTACTACGAGCAGTACTTC. Its protein product is CASSLPDRAGYYEQYF.

The chain combines TRBV4-3 with TRBJ2-3; maybe TRBD1 (5 bases). The germline V and J ends were trimmed by 3 bases and 5 bases, with 15 bases remaining between them. CDR1 and CDR2 (germline): LGHNA, YSLEER. CDR3 length equals 15 residues. The CDR3 bases are TGCGCCAGCAGCCATAGAGGCAGGGTTCAAGATACGCAGTATTTT. It codes for CASSHRGRVQDTQYF.

J is TRBJ2-2 and V is TRBV24-1; D gene unclear. This CDR3 region has 14 residues. The V gene's germline CDR1 is KGHDR and CDR2 SFDVKD. V lost 5 bases, J lost 2 bases, and 8 bases lay in between. CDR3 region: CATSGPGNTGELFF. CDR3 sequence (DNA): TGTGCCACCAGTGGTCCCGGTAACACCGGGGAGCTGTTTTTT.

The J gene is TRBJ1-1, the V gene TRBV19; 9 bases agree with TRBD1. Germline V CDR1 and CDR2: LNHDA, SQIVND (reference sequence). The CDR3 has 15 residues. J lost 5 bases, V lost 5 bases, and 9 bases had no gene match. Here the CDR3 DNA reads TGTGCCAGTAGTGCCCGGACAGGGGTTTATACTGAAGCTTTCTTT. Protein: CASSARTGVYTEAFF. The entire variable domain, with the rest obtained from reference TRBV19 and TRBJ1-1, is as follows: DGGITQSPKYLFRKEGQNVTLSCEQNLNHDAMYWYRQDPGQGLRLIYYSQIVNDFQKGDIAEGYSVSREKKESFPLTVTSAQKNPTAFYLCASSARTGVYTEAFFGQGTRLTVV.

The V gene is TRBV9, the J gene TRBJ2-3; D might be TRBD2 (5 bases). Per germline, CDR1 SGDLS and CDR2 YYNGEE. The CDR3 is made up of 17 amino acids. Trimming shortened V by 0 bases and J by 0 bases, and 14 bases separated the two germline ends. CDR3 sequence reads: CASSVATLATSTDTQYF. CDR3 in DNA: TGTGCCAGCAGCGTAGCTACCCTAGCCACTAGCACAGATACGCAGTATTTT.

The J gene is TRBJ2-7, the V gene TRBV9; 7 nucleotides agree with TRBD2. V lost 3 bases to trimming and J lost 3 bases; unmatched junction nucleotides: 0. CDR3 size: 12 residues. The germline gives CDR1 SGDLS, CDR2 YYNGEE. CDR3 DNA: TGTGCCAGCAGCGGGACTAGCTACGAGCAGTACTTC. Amino acids: CASSGTSYEQYF.

V gene TRBV11-2 combines with J gene TRBJ2-7; TRBD2 is a possible D gene (6 bases). V was trimmed by 3 bases and J by 5 bases, leaving 11 bases between them. The germline gives CDR1 SGHAT, CDR2 FQNNGV. This CDR3 contains 13 residues. The CDR3: CASSFRGSNEQYF. The CDR3, as DNA: TGTGCCAGCAGCTTCCGGGGGTCCAACGAGCAGTACTTC.

This clone was seen only a few times. This rearrangement joins TRBV6-2 or TRBV6-3 to TRBJ2-1, with 10 positions matching TRBD2. V lost 5 bases and J lost 4; bases outside the gene matches: 5. The length of the CDR3 is 15 residues. Germline V lookup: CDR1 MNHEY, CDR2 SVGEGT. CDR3 loop: CASSPGLASYNEQFF. In DNA, the CDR3 is TGTGCCAGCAGTCCGGGACTAGCGTCTTACAATGAGCAGTTCTTC.

The chain has TRBV5-4 and TRBJ2-1; TRBD2 is a possible D gene (5 bases). The V gene lost 4 bases and the J gene lost 0 bases, with 14 bases spanning the gap. The germline V gene has CDR1 SGHNT and CDR2 YYREEE (reference sequence). CDR3 length: 16 amino acids. This CDR3 reads CASSPPASISYNEQFF. CDR3 nucleotide sequence: TGTGCCAGCAGCCCCCCTGCTAGCATCTCCTACAATGAGCAGTTCTTC.

The rearrangement uses TRBV5-1 and TRBJ1-2; 10 nucleotides line up with TRBD1. Losses at the gene ends were 4 bases for V and 8 bases for J; bases not matched to a gene: 14. The CDR3 is made up of 16 amino acids. Germline lookup yields CDR1 SGHRS and CDR2 YFSETQ. The CDR3 coding sequence is TGCGCCAGCAGCCCTTGGGCCGGGACAGGGGAGGGAGGCTACACCTTC. It codes for CASSPWAGTGEGGYTF. Full variable domain (missing parts from reference TRBV5-1 and TRBJ1-2): KAGVTQTPRYLIKTRGQQVTLSCSPISGHRSVSWYQQTPGQGLQFLFEYFSETQRNKGNFPGRFSGRQFSNSRSEMNVSTLELGDSALYLCASSPWAGTGEGGYTFGSGTRLTVV.

CDR3 sequence (DNA): TGCAGTGCTAGTGTCCAGCGGGGGTTCAATGAGCAGTTCTTC. Translating gives CSASVQRGFNEQFF. The V and J genes are TRBV20-1 and TRBJ2-1, with 8 nucleotides matching TRBD2. The junction had 7 bases not matched to a gene; V was cut back by 3 bases and J by 6 bases. The CDR3 totals 14 residues. CDR1 and CDR2 from the germline V gene are DFQATT and SNEGSKA (reference sequence).

The gene calls are TRBV7-3 and TRBJ2-1; 8 nucleotides match TRBD1. CDR1 SGHTA and CDR2 FQGTGA come from the germline V gene. V dropped 5 bases and J dropped 4; count of bases not matched to a gene: 7. The CDR3 consists of 15 residues. CDR3 amino acids: CASSVTGVGYNEQFF. The CDR3 nucleotides are TGTGCCAGCAGCGTGACAGGGGTCGGATACAATGAGCAGTTCTTC.

This clone turned up a few times. This chain connects TRBV9 to TRBJ2-6; 12 positions agree with TRBD2. V was clipped by 4 bases and J by 3 bases; unmatched bases: 5. The CDR3 runs 17 residues. CDR1 is SGDLS, CDR2 YYNGEE, per germline. CDR3: CASSPRLAGDGANVLTF. The CDR3 coding sequence is TGTGCCAGCAGCCCCCGACTAGCGGGGGATGGGGCCAACGTCCTGACTTTC.

The CDR3 here is CASSPPLGGPGNTIYF. Written as DNA, the CDR3 is TGTGCCAGCTCACCACCCCTCGGGGGGCCTGGAAACACCATATATTTT. The rearrangement uses TRBV18 and TRBJ1-3; D may be TRBD1 (6 bases). CDR1 and CDR2 (germline): KGHSH, LQKENI. The V gene lost 0 bases and the J gene lost 2 bases, with 11 bases spanning the gap. This CDR3 is built from 16 residues.

V is TRBV6-6 and J is TRBJ2-7; no definite D call. This CDR3 spans 16 amino acids. Trimming cost V 6 bases and J 1 base, with 19 bases left between them. Per germline, CDR1 MNHNY and CDR2 SVGAGI (reference sequence). CDR3 in amino acids: CASRDSTPTDSYEQYF. The CDR3 DNA reads as TGTGCCAGCAGAGATTCAACTCCTACTGATTCCTACGAGCAGTACTTC.

The genes are TRBV24-1 and TRBJ2-3, with D uncertain. Germline CDR1 reads KGHDR; CDR2 reads SFDVKD. The CDR3 extends over 13 amino acids. With 7 bases removed from V and 0 bases from J, the gap between germline ends came to 7 bases. The CDR3 bases are TGTGCCACCAGGGCCCCTAGCACAGATACGCAGTATTTT. Protein: CATRAPSTDTQYF.

This chain joins TRBV3-1 (or the pseudogene TRBV3-2) and TRBJ1-1; D unclear. Per the germline V gene, CDR1 is LGHDT and CDR2 is YNNKEL (reference sequence). The CDR3 runs to 13 residues. V gave up 1 base and J gave up 2 bases, with 5 bases separating them. CDR3 DNA sequence: TGTGCCAGCAGCCAAGGAACAAACACTGAAGCTTTCTTT. Translating it yields CASSQGTNTEAFF.

The V gene is TRBV5-1, the J gene TRBJ1-5, with TRBD1 matching over 8 bases. The CDR3 spans 16 residues. Germline values: CDR1 SGHRS, CDR2 YFSETQ. The V gene end was trimmed by 4 bases and the J gene end by 4 bases; junction bases not matched to a gene: 10. CDR3 coding DNA: TGCGCCAGCAGCCCCACTGGACAGGGCCGGAATCAGCCCCAGCATTTT. It yields the protein CASSPTGQGRNQPQHF.

The chain uses TRBV9 and TRBJ2-5; TRBD2 agrees at 15 bases. The CDR3 has 16 residues. V lost 4 bases, J lost 3 bases, and 4 bases stayed unmatched. In germline, CDR1 is SGDLS, CDR2 YYNGEE. DNA for the CDR3: TGTGCCAGCAGCCACGGACTAGCGGGGGGGGAAGAGACCCAGTACTTC. Translation: CASSHGLAGGEETQYF.

This chain connects TRBV30 to TRBJ2-3; 7 bases align to TRBD2. The J segment lost 2 bases and the V segment lost 8 bases, leaving 4 bases of the junction unmatched. Per the germline V gene, CDR1 is GTSNPN and CDR2 is SVGIG (reference sequence). The CDR3 has 12 residues. CDR3 bases: TGTGCCGGAGCGGGATACACAGATACGCAGTATTTT. Protein: CAGAGYTDTQYF.

The chain recombines TRBV19 with TRBJ1-4; 10 bases agree with TRBD1. V lost 8 bases to trimming and J lost 6 bases; unmatched junction nucleotides: 6. Germline CDR1 and CDR2: LNHDA and SQIVND (reference sequence). The CDR3 runs 14 residues. As DNA, the CDR3 is TGTGCCAGTCAGACAGGGGGCGTTTATGAAAAACTGTTTTTT. It yields the protein CASQTGGVYEKLFF.

The CDR3 loop reads CASSLTSQPQHF. CDR3 nucleotide sequence: TGTGCCAGCAGCTTAACCAGTCAGCCCCAGCATTTT. The chain is built from TRBV7-9 and TRBJ1-5; D is uncertain. Germline CDR1 and CDR2: SEHNR and FQNEAQ (reference sequence). The CDR3 contains 12 residues. Trimming shortened V by 2 bases and J by 6 bases, and 5 bases separated the two germline ends.

The chain is built from TRBV29-1 and TRBJ1-2; 10 nucleotides match TRBD1. V shed 6 bases and J 5 bases; nucleotides not matched to a gene: 9. This CDR3 spans 14 amino acids. Germline CDR1 SQVTM, CDR2 ANQGSEA. The CDR3 loop reads CSVDRDRGVYGYTF. The CDR3 bases are TGCAGCGTCGATCGGGACAGGGGAGTTTATGGCTACACCTTC.